This T cell receptor (beta chain) was found in a study of naive and memory T cell subsets (dated by TCRdb to 2016 to 2017). Regarding the complete study: The figure summarizing these samples reported ten or so blood donors, 7 tuberculin skin test biopsies and 3 saline control biopsies. PCR2 was typically a SYBR Green qPCR stopped at a set threshold; low-input samples could instead use end-point PCR (roughly 6 cycles). Study-level results and caveats: The RNA-based method was acknowledged as potentially sensitive to TCR transcript changes with T cell activation and differentiation.

Using 3' ligation of a UMI-containing oligonucleotide to TCR cDNA, the study laid out a robust and sensitive protocol to amplify, sequence and analyze TCRs. For whole blood analysis, 2.5 ml of peripheral blood was drawn from adult healthy volunteers into Tempus tubes, and RNA was extracted according to the manufacturer's instructions. Total RNA was used without cell sorting and was treated with RQ1 DNase before reverse transcription, with a target input of about 1 to 1000 ng. To check how robust the pipeline was in samples where T cells make up a minority population, libraries were built from skin biopsies and whole blood. The method was 5' RACE. Four rounds of PCR, run with the SP2 primer together with nested alpha and beta constant region primers, were used to amplify the ligated cDNA. TCR RNA was reverse transcribed with SuperScript IV using alpha and beta constant region primers for the blood and skin samples. Using T4 RNA ligase 1, an oligonucleotide carrying both the Illumina SP2 primer and a UMI was ligated onto the 3' end of the cDNA. The 12-nucleotide UMI consisted of two random hexamers with an eight-base spacer between the hexamers to prevent hairpin formation. From the second PCR onward, TCR alpha and beta chain libraries were processed separately and dual indexed for multiplexing. After pooling, the indexed libraries were analyzed by capillary electrophoresis and sequenced on either an Illumina MiSeq or NextSeq. Libraries were spiked with PhiX DNA at about 5-7.5% so that base diversity was increased and cluster recognition was improved. The paper's processing steps were these. Demultiplexor pulled UMIs out of read 2, joined the UMIs with the TCR sequence from read 1, and separated reads according to sample indices. Decombinator identified V and J genes and V-J junctions, assigning each TCR a five-part identifier including V and J deletions. UMIs were used by Collapsinator to correct sequencing errors and PCR amplification heterogeneity, so that a UMI-based abundance was obtained for each TCR. CDR3Translator turned identifiers into nucleotide sequence, translated that sequence into amino acids, and pulled out CDR3 regions based on terminal motifs. Error-corrected alpha and beta TCR counts from blood and skin were compared after normalization to input RNA amount. TCRdb passed the public sequencing reads through fastp at Q25 and MiXCR, retaining productive beta sequences. Rows with one shared CDR3 protein collapse into an entry with the most common genes and DNA. The V and J calls were not made by the authors but by TCRdb's processing. The sample table contains some 60,000 distinct CDR3 sequences; only one count was recorded for under 10% of them. 9.8% of the sample belongs to the ten largest clones.

This clonotype was seen ten or more times. Its target antigen remains unknown. Base qualities are missing; no much larger clone stands one base away. CDR1 PRHDT and CDR2 FYEKMQ are derived from the germline V gene (reference sequence). Spanning cysteine to phenylalanine, the CDR3 consists of 13 amino acids. The kept DNA is CDR3 alone, 39 bases in frame from the first base. V is trimmed back by 2 bases and J by 12 bases, and the junction contains 9 bases that no gene match accounts for. The chain uses TRBV13 and TRBJ1-2; 7 nucleotides in the junction match TRBD1. This TCR was recovered from a female donor in good health. The CDR3 protein sequence reads: CASSLMFRGSDTF. The base sequence is TGTGCCAGCAGCTTAATGTTCAGGGGGTCGGACACCTTC.